Sequencing of this T cell receptor beta chain was carried out in a study of blood T cell repertoires in COVID-19. Whole-study context: T cells, B-cell-depleted T cells, or PBMCs supplied cDNA or gDNA.

This table comes from immunoSEQ multiplex PCR, and its TCRdb copy is limited to in-frame clones, with some not included. In the table there are roughly 62,000 clones, around four fifths of which are singletons. This CDR3 contains 13 residues. The J segment lost 3 bases and the V segment lost 4 bases, leaving 1 base of the junction unmatched. CDR1 is SEHNR, CDR2 FQNEAQ, per germline (reference sequence). Notes on this clone: Other DNA sequences in this specimen translate into the identical CDR3.

V and J are TRBV7-9 and TRBJ1-1, with 8 nucleotides matching TRBD1. This clonotype was obtained from a man in his sixties with acute or convalescent COVID-19. The specimen sequenced was peripheral blood. The CDR3 DNA follows: TGTGCCAGCAGCTCACAGGGGGACACTGAAGCTTTCTTT. This sequence encodes CASSSQGDTEAFF.